What follows are 20 T cell receptor beta chains derived from one specimen sequenced in a study of shared clonotypes between healthy human individuals (dated by TCRdb to between 2020 and 2021). Library prep was done by the immunoSEQ multiplex PCR assay. Imported from immuneACCESS, the table was reduced by TCRdb to in-frame sequences with V and J called. These copies leave out some clones; in studies compared against another copy, an unresolved V gene accounts for under half, and the cause of the remainder is not known. The table for this sample lists some 1,100,000 clones; around 82% of them were counted only once. In total, the top ten clones hold 0.52% of the sample. Material for sequencing was memory CD4+ T cells from PBMCs. What the cell subset or site label conveys for this sample: CD45RA-negative fraction. These receptor sequences come from a man aged 18 to 29 in good health. Some clones in this sample may be carry-over from other donors' samples.

CDR3 sequence: CASSQGLAAGTDTQYF. CDR3 coding DNA: TGTGCCAGCTCACAAGGACTAGCGGCGGGCACAGATACGCAGTATTTT. The chain uses TRBV18 and TRBJ2-3, with 10 bases matching TRBD2. CDR3 length: 16 residues. V was clipped by 4 bases and J by 1 base; unmatched bases: 5. Germline CDR1 reads KGHSH; CDR2 reads LQKENI.

The chain is built from TRBV11-2 and TRBJ2-7; 8 nucleotides agree with TRBD2. The trim removed 0 bases at V and 5 bases at J, leaving 0 bases unmatched. Germline-derived CDR1 and CDR2 are SGHAT and FQNNGV. The CDR3 runs 13 residues. In DNA form, the CDR3 reads TGTGCCAGCAGCTTAGAACTAGCGGACGAGCAGTACTTC. Its protein is CASSLELADEQYF. The entire variable domain, with the rest obtained from reference TRBV11-2 and TRBJ2-7, is as follows: EAGVAQSPRYKIIEKRQSVAFWCNPISGHATLYWYQQILGQGPKLLIQFQNNGVVDDSQLPKDRFSAERLKGVDSTLKIQPAKLEDSAVYLCASSLELADEQYFGPGTRLTVT.

With respect to this clone: Within the sample, other DNA sequences also encode this same CDR3. The rearrangement uses TRBV5-4 and TRBJ2-5, with 8 bases identical to TRBD1. V trimming: 3 bases; J trimming: 1 base; junction bases outside the gene matches: 5. The CDR3 runs 15 residues. Germline loops: CDR1 SGHNT, CDR2 YYREEE (reference sequence). The CDR3 loop is CASSSGQGRQETQYF. The CDR3 coding sequence is TGTGCCAGCAGCTCAGGACAGGGCCGCCAAGAGACCCAGTACTTC.

This clone was found many times. The chain couples TRBV6-5 to TRBJ2-7; 7 bases match TRBD1. After removal of 6 bases from V and 2 bases from J, the junction contained 10 bases not matched to a gene. The CDR3 runs 15 residues. Germline-derived CDR1 and CDR2 are MNHEY and SVGAGI. In DNA form, the CDR3 reads TGTGCCAGCAGGGCGAATACAGGGGTGACCTACGAGCAGTACTTC. This gives the protein CASRANTGVTYEQYF.

This clone showed up many times. Distinct nucleotide sequences in the sample also encode this CDR3. V usage is TRBV7-3 and J usage is TRBJ1-1; TRBD1 matches at 7 bases. The CDR3 length is 13 residues. CDR1 is SGHTA, CDR2 FQGTGA, per germline. V dropped 4 bases and J dropped 3; count of bases not matched to a gene: 2. The DNA for the CDR3 is TGTGCCAGCAGCTCCGACAGGGACACTGAAGCTTTCTTT. It codes for CASSSDRDTEAFF.

This chain joins TRBV5-4 and TRBJ2-5; 13 bases align to TRBD2. CDR1 SGHNT and CDR2 YYREEE come from the germline V gene (reference sequence). V trimming: 4 bases; J trimming: 3 bases; junction bases outside the gene matches: 9. This CDR3 has 17 residues. The CDR3 DNA is TGTGCCAGCAGCCCTGGCGGACTAGCGGGAGCAAAAGAGACCCAGTACTTC. It codes for CASSPGGLAGAKETQYF.

The V call is TRBV6-6, the J call TRBJ2-1; D is ambiguous. Germline V lookup: CDR1 MNHNY, CDR2 SVGAGI (reference sequence). The CDR3 runs to 12 residues. Trimming stripped 4 bases from V and 12 bases from J, with 13 bases between. As DNA, the CDR3 is TGTGCCAGCAGTTCCGTGCGCCTGGGGCAGTTCTTC. This codes for CASSSVRLGQFF.

DNA of the CDR3: TGTGCCAGCAGCTTAGCCGGGACAGGGGATAATCAGCCCCAGCATTTT. It yields the protein CASSLAGTGDNQPQHF. The chain joins TRBV28 to TRBJ1-5, with 10 bases matching TRBD1. The V gene end was trimmed by 6 bases and the J gene end by 4 bases; junction bases not matched to a gene: 9. Germline loops: CDR1 MDHEN, CDR2 SYDVKM. The CDR3 runs 16 residues. Together with reference TRBV28 and TRBJ1-5, the CDR3 gives the full variable domain: DVKVTQSSRYLVKRTGEKVFLECVQDMDHENMFWYRQDPGLGLRLIYFSYDVKMKEKGDIPEGYSVSREKKERFSLILESASTNQTSMYLCASSLAGTGDNQPQHFGDGTRLSIL.

The V gene is TRBV7-7, the J gene TRBJ2-1; TRBD2 might be the D (6 bases). There are 15 residues in the CDR3. CDR1 and CDR2 from the germline V gene are SSHAT and FNYEAQ (reference sequence). Trimming pared 4 bases from V and 6 bases from J, leaving 16 bases between. The CDR3 region is CASSSQEGGGNEQFF. The CDR3 DNA sequence: TGTGCCAGCAGCTCCCAGGAGGGAGGAGGCAATGAGCAGTTCTTC.

This clone was seen only once. The chain uses TRBV19 and TRBJ2-1, with D perhaps matching TRBD1 (7 bases). This CDR3 has 14 residues. V shed 4 bases and J shed 4 bases, with 11 bases lying between them. Germline V CDR1 and CDR2: LNHDA, SQIVND (reference sequence). CDR3 coding DNA: TGTGCCAGTAGTACTGCGGGACAGTACAATGAGCAGTTCTTC. Its translation is CASSTAGQYNEQFF.

The V gene is TRBV28, the J gene TRBJ2-6; D possibly corresponds to TRBD1 (6 bases). CDR1 MDHEN and CDR2 SYDVKM come from the germline V gene. Trimming cost V 6 bases and J 1 base, with 19 bases left between them. CDR3 length equals 18 residues. CDR3 nucleotide sequence: TGTGCCAGCAGCCCGATAGGTACAGGGCGATCTGGGGCCAACGTCCTGACTTTC. Translating it yields CASSPIGTGRSGANVLTF.

J is TRBJ2-1 and V is TRBV29-1; D is tentatively TRBD1 or TRBD2 (5 bases each). The length of the CDR3 is 13 residues. The germline V and J ends were trimmed by 8 bases and 5 bases, with 16 bases remaining between them. CDR1 SQVTM and CDR2 ANQGSEA come from the germline V gene. CDR3 in amino acids: CSYNVRGDNEQFF. The CDR3 nucleotides read TGCAGCTATAACGTGAGGGGTGACAATGAGCAGTTCTTC.

This rearrangement joins TRBV11-3 to TRBJ2-7; TRBD2 is a possible D gene (5 bases). Trimming shortened V by 5 bases and J by 7 bases, and 12 bases separated the two germline ends. The germline V gene encodes CDR1 SGHNT and CDR2 YENEEA. The CDR3 extends over 12 amino acids. For the CDR3, the DNA is TGTGCCAGCAGCCGTACGTCGGGGGAGCAGTACTTC. Translation gives CASSRTSGEQYF.

This clone was found a few times. This chain links TRBV5-1 with TRBJ1-2; D gene uncertain. Germline CDR1 SGHRS, CDR2 YFSETQ. CDR3 length: 13 amino acids. Trimming removed 0 bases from V and 4 bases from J, with 7 bases in between. CDR3 in DNA: TGCGCCAGCAGCTTGGGGGATGCCTATGGCTACACCTTC. Translation: CASSLGDAYGYTF. The full variable domain, completed using reference TRBV5-1 and TRBJ1-2, is KAGVTQTPRYLIKTRGQQVTLSCSPISGHRSVSWYQQTPGQGLQFLFEYFSETQRNKGNFPGRFSGRQFSNSRSEMNVSTLELGDSALYLCASSLGDAYGYTFGSGTRLTVV.

The V call is TRBV28, the J call TRBJ2-6; TRBD1 matches at 8 bases. This CDR3 has 12 residues. Germline assignment: CDR1 MDHEN and CDR2 SYDVKM. V gave up 6 bases and J gave up 11 bases; unmatched junction bases: 3. The CDR3: CASRQTGDVLTF. The DNA of the CDR3 is TGTGCCAGCAGACAGACAGGGGACGTCCTGACTTTC.

The rearrangement uses TRBV7-9 and TRBJ2-3, with TRBD2 matching over 12 bases. The CDR3 sequence is 15 residues long. After removal of 7 bases from V and 4 bases from J, the junction contained 6 bases not matched to a gene. Germline loops: CDR1 SEHNR, CDR2 FQNEAQ (reference sequence). The CDR3 coding sequence is TGTGCCAGCAACTCACGACTAGCGGGAGCAGATACGCAGTATTTT. Translation: CASNSRLAGADTQYF. Supplemented by reference TRBV7-9 and TRBJ2-3, the full variable domain reads DTGVSQNPRHKITKRGQNVTFRCDPISEHNRLYWYRQTLGQGPEFLTYFQNEAQLEKSRLLSDRFSAERPKGSFSTLEIQRTEQGDSAMYLCASNSRLAGADTQYFGPGTRLTVL.

This clone was counted a few times. The chain links TRBV27 to TRBJ2-1, with D perhaps TRBD2 (5 bases). Germline CDR1 MNHEY, CDR2 SMNVEV (reference sequence). V lost 5 bases, J lost 7 bases, and 9 bases lay in between. The CDR3 sequence is 12 residues long. The CDR3 protein is CASSRTGNEQFF. The CDR3 region has the DNA TGTGCCAGCAGTAGGACTGGGAATGAGCAGTTCTTC.

V and J are TRBV4-2 and TRBJ2-1; no clear D gene. The CDR3 totals 13 residues. With 1 base removed from V and 10 bases from J, the gap between germline ends came to 11 bases. CDR1 and CDR2 from the germline V gene are LGHNA and YNFKEQ. CDR3 residues: CASSQVGLGEQFF. As DNA, the CDR3 is TGTGCCAGCAGCCAAGTCGGCCTAGGGGAGCAGTTCTTC.

This clone was seen just once. This chain links TRBV7-2 with TRBJ2-1, with 11 nucleotides matching TRBD2. With V trimmed by 0 bases and J by 6 bases, 4 bases remained unmatched. Germline CDR1 SGHTA, CDR2 FQGNSA. This CDR3 has 16 amino acids. CDR3 region: CASSLAVLAGANEQFF. In DNA, the CDR3 is TGTGCCAGCAGCTTAGCGGTACTAGCGGGAGCCAATGAGCAGTTCTTC.

This sequence joins TRBV10-2 and TRBJ1-4; D may be TRBD1 (6 bases). Germline CDR1 WSHSY, CDR2 SAAADI. The V end lost 4 bases, the J end lost 8 bases, and 17 bases lay between the germline ends. The CDR3 length is 15 residues. This chain's CDR3 is CASSATRGGGEKLFF. The CDR3, as DNA: TGCGCCAGCAGTGCCACAAGGGGAGGGGGAGAAAAACTGTTTTTT.